This T cell receptor (delta chain) is from a study of gamma-delta chains in newborns, infants, children. This CDR3 spans 17 amino acids. Germline CDR1 GEAIGNYY, CDR2 EKD. Trimming took 7 bases from V and 0 from J, leaving 15 bases between them. TCRdb repeated clone calling on the reads with CATT. This table holds 1,100 to 1,500 delta-chain clones, 0.95% to 1.2% found once. Only a few counts were recorded for this clone. A much larger clone is a single base away; this may be a read error. The same CDR3 also results from other DNA sequences found in this sample. V usage is TRDV2 and J usage is TRDJ3; D gene unclear. The receptor comes from a child in good health. Sequencing used blood. CDR3 sequence (DNA): TGTGCCTGCGACCTCAGTACTCACTCCTGGGACACCCGACAGATGTTTTTC. Residues: CACDLSTHSWDTRQMFF.